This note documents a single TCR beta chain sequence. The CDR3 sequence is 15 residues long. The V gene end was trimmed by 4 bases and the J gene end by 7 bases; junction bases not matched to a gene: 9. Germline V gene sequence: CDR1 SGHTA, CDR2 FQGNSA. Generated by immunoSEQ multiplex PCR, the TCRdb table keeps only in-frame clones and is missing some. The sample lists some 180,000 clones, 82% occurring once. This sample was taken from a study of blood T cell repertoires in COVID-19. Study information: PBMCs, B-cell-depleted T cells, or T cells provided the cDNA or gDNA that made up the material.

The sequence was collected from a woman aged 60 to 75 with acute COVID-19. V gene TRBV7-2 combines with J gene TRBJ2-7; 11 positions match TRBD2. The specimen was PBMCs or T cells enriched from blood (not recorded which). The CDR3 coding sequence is TGTGCCAGCAGCTCGGTAGCGGGAGGGGCAGGGGAGCAGTACTTC. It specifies CASSSVAGGAGEQYF.